Presented here are 18 T cell receptor beta chains from one specimen sequenced in a study of post-analysis software for immune sequencing data. The study's findings and limits: The five TRBV segments detected at higher frequency in patients than in controls included TRBV5-6, TRBV5-1 and TRBV20-1.

Built from TCR beta cDNA, the libraries had unique molecular identifiers in them. TCRdb reprocessed the PCR reads with MiXCR, giving one entry per CDR3 protein. Of over 700,000 distinct CDR3 sequences listed, around 27% were seen once; the top ten hold more than 0.45%. For these TCRs, the target antigens are not known. Input material: blood. These receptors all stem from a girl under 18 with multiple sclerosis.

This clonotype was detected once. This sequence may be a read error, since a much larger clone differs from it by one base. This chain links TRBV6-5 with TRBJ2-7; TRBD2 matches at 11 bases. This CDR3 contains 15 residues. From germline, CDR1 is MNHEY and CDR2 SVGAGI. J gave up 7 bases and V 6 bases, and 11 bases lay outside the gene matches. CDR3 residues: CASRPGTSGRNEQYF. CDR3 bases: TGTGCCAGCAGGCCCGGGACTAGCGGACGCAATGAGCAGTACTTC.

The CDR3 is CASRPGQWEKLFF. DNA of the CDR3: TGTGCCAGCAGACCGGGACAATGGGAAAAACTGTTTTTT. The chain is built from TRBV6-5 and TRBJ1-4, with D possibly TRBD1 on 6 matching bases. This CDR3 region has 13 residues. Germline CDR1 MNHEY, CDR2 SVGAGI. V was cut by 6 bases and J by 8 bases, with 13 bases left in between.

This clonotype turned up a few times. CDR3 nucleotide sequence: TGCAGTGCTAGAGATCATGGCGGGAGACTCAATGAGCAGTTCTTC. Translation: CSARDHGGRLNEQFF. This chain uses TRBV20-1 with TRBJ2-1, with TRBD2 matching 7 bases. CDR3 length: 15 residues. The V segment lost 0 bases and the J segment 6 bases; nucleotides outside the gene matches: 8. Germline V gives CDR1 DFQATT, CDR2 SNEGSKA (reference sequence).

This clonotype was seen a handful of times. This chain connects TRBV20-1 to TRBJ1-1, with TRBD1 matching 9 bases. The ends lost 3 bases at V and 5 bases at J; junction bases unmatched: 4. CDR1 is DFQATT, CDR2 SNEGSKA, per germline (reference sequence). CDR3 length: 13 amino acids. CDR3 in amino acids: CSASHRGRTEAFF. CDR3 bases: TGCAGTGCTAGCCACAGGGGGCGAACTGAAGCTTTCTTT.

The chain has TRBV20-1 and TRBJ2-1, with 8 positions matching TRBD2. After removal of 6 bases from V and 2 bases from J, the junction contained 6 bases not matched to a gene. The CDR3 spans 14 residues. Germline CDR1 reads DFQATT; CDR2 reads SNEGSKA (reference sequence). CDR3 protein: CSASSGETYNEQFF. CDR3 bases: TGCAGTGCAAGTAGCGGGGAGACCTACAATGAGCAGTTCTTC.

This chain uses TRBV3-1 with TRBJ2-5, with a possible D match to TRBD2 (5 bases). The last part of the DNA fits TRBJ2-7 better; the J call may be wrong. The length of the CDR3 is 16 residues. Looked up from germline, CDR1 is LGHDT and CDR2 is YNNKEL (reference sequence). CDR3 in amino acids: CASSPVPSGLWYEQYF. The CDR3 bases are TGTGCCAGCAGCCCCGTACCAAGCGGCCTTTGGTACGAGCAGTACTTC.

This clonotype showed up just a few times. This sequence joins TRBV14 and TRBJ1-1, with TRBD1 identical over 8 bases. J gave up 2 bases and V 5 bases, and 7 bases lay outside the gene matches. Germline V gene data show CDR1 as SGHDN and CDR2 as FVKESK. The CDR3 covers 15 residues. CDR3 in amino acids: CASSGRTGRNTEAFF. CDR3 DNA: TGTGCCAGCAGCGGGCGGACAGGGCGCAACACTGAAGCTTTCTTT.

Worth noting for this clonotype: Germline and junction disagree at one end, which may indicate a read error. V and J are TRBV4-3 and TRBJ2-1; D not certain. The CDR3 is 16 residues long. CDR1 is LGHNA, CDR2 YSLEER, per germline. The CDR3 nucleotides read TGCGCCGGCAGCCAAGATTCGACGGTCTCCTACAATGAGCAGTTCTTC. It translates to CAGSQDSTVSYNEQFF.

The V call is TRBV7-9, the J call TRBJ2-5; D is perhaps TRBD2 (5 bases). Germline CDR1 is SEHNR and CDR2 is FQNEAQ (reference sequence). Trimming shortened V by 4 bases and J by 11 bases, and 14 bases separated the two germline ends. This CDR3 spans 12 amino acids. CDR3 region: CASSSNSWEQYF. The CDR3 DNA reads as TGTGCCAGCAGCTCGAACTCGTGGGAGCAGTACTTC.

The chain carries TRBV6-1 and TRBJ2-1, with D possibly matching TRBD1 (7 bases). This CDR3 has 14 residues. CDR1 and CDR2 (germline): MNHNS, SASEGT. Trimming pared 8 bases from V and 13 bases from J, leaving 24 bases between. DNA of the CDR3: TGTGCCAGCGGCCAAAGGGGGCCTCGGGAGACCCAGTTCTTC. Its protein is CASGQRGPRETQFF.

This clonotype appeared many times. V gene TRBV7-2 combines with J gene TRBJ1-2, with D uncertain. The CDR3 totals 13 residues. Germline loops: CDR1 SGHTA, CDR2 FQGNSA. The germline V and J ends were trimmed by 1 base and 3 bases, with 6 bases remaining between them. CDR3 in amino acids: CASSLGLDYGYTF. CDR3 sequence (DNA): TGTGCCAGCAGCTTAGGACTGGACTATGGCTACACCTTC.

The chain carries TRBV14 and TRBJ1-2; 7 bases agree with TRBD1. CDR3 size: 13 residues. V gave up 5 bases and J gave up 5 bases; unmatched junction bases: 5. Germline V gene lookup returns CDR1 SGHDN and CDR2 FVKESK. CDR3 DNA sequence: TGTGCCAGCAGCATCGGGACAGCGTATGGCTACACCTTC. This encodes CASSIGTAYGYTF. Full variable domain (rest looked up from reference TRBV14 and TRBJ1-2): EAGVTQFPSHSVIEKGQTVTLRCDPISGHDNLYWYRRVMGKEIKFLLHFVKESKQDESGMPNNRFLAERTGGTYSTLKVQPAELEDSGVYFCASSIGTAYGYTFGSGTRLTVV.

This clonotype showed up just a few times. One end of the junction varies from germline; a read error may be responsible. The chain employs TRBV7-7 and TRBJ2-1; no clear D gene. The CDR3 sequence is 13 residues long. Per the germline V gene, CDR1 is SSHAT and CDR2 is FNYEAQ (reference sequence). As DNA, the CDR3 is TGTGCTAGCAGCTTACGACCTGGCAATGAGCAGTTCTTC. This encodes CASSLRPGNEQFF.

The rearrangement links TRBV2 to TRBJ1-2, with a weak D call TRBD1 (5 bases). Per germline, CDR1 SNHLY and CDR2 FYNNEI. Trimming removed 6 bases at V and 7 bases at J, with 18 bases between. This CDR3 spans 14 amino acids. Here the CDR3 reads CASRPRGGFSGYTF. For the CDR3, the DNA is TGTGCCAGCAGGCCCCGGGGGGGGTTCTCTGGCTACACCTTC.

This clonotype turned up a few times. As DNA, the CDR3 is TGTGCCAGCAGCCAAGATTCTGGGATTGGGCAGCCCCAGCATTTT. As protein: CASSQDSGIGQPQHF. This chain connects TRBV14 to TRBJ1-5; D is ambiguous. Germline V gene sequence: CDR1 SGHDN, CDR2 FVKESK. Trimming took 0 bases from V and 7 from J, leaving 13 bases between them. The CDR3 sequence is 15 residues long.

The chain carries TRBV18 and TRBJ1-2, with 7 bases that match TRBD1. This CDR3 is built from 17 residues. The J segment lost 1 base and the V segment lost 2 bases, leaving 10 bases of the junction unmatched. CDR1 and CDR2 from the germline V gene are KGHSH and LQKENI. CDR3 amino acids: CASSPVRGTANNYGYTF. CDR3 bases: TGTGCCAGCTCACCAGTTCGGGGGACAGCGAATAACTATGGCTACACCTTC.

This clonotype was observed a handful of times. The chain has TRBV6-2 or TRBV6-3 and TRBJ1-2; the D is unclear. CDR3 length equals 13 residues. Germline assignment: CDR1 MNHEY and CDR2 SVGEGT. Trimming left V 0 bases short and J 8 bases short, with 10 bases between. The CDR3 DNA reads TGTGCCAGCAGTTACTCCGGACTCCGAGGCTACACCTTC. Encoded protein: CASSYSGLRGYTF.

J is TRBJ1-2 and V is TRBV20-1; 7 bases agree with TRBD1. J gave up 11 bases and V 3 bases, and 12 bases lay outside the gene matches. CDR1 and CDR2 from the germline V gene are DFQATT and SNEGSKA (reference sequence). This CDR3 is 13 amino acids long. In DNA, the CDR3 is TGCAGTGCTAGGCGCTCGGAGGGGGCGAGATACACCTTC. Its protein product is CSARRSEGARYTF.